The rows below give T cell receptor beta chains drawn from one sample of a study of Tregs in tolerant kidney transplant recipients. Sequencing was performed with immunoSEQ multiplex PCR; in TCRdb, only in-frame clones are kept and a portion is missing. This sample yields 240,000 or so clones, of which roughly four fifths are seen a single time; over 0.5% belongs to the top ten. The sequenced material came from CD4+ T cells from blood. These receptors all come from a human donor in good health. Both conserved end residues are part of each CDR3. A D gene is named only where the DNA matches it firmly. Where a row states a size, it is once, few, many or the class of an expanded clone; other rows omit it.

D gene	V gene	J gene	CDR3 length	clone size	CDR3 DNA	CDR3 protein
TRBD2	TRBV2	TRBJ2-7	15	few	TGTGCCAGCAGTGAAGGGAGCGGGGGGGCCTACGAGCAGTACTTC	CASSEGSGGAYEQYF
-	TRBV7-3	TRBJ1-6	12	-	TGTGCCAGCAGGGAAGAAAATTCACCCCTCCACTTT	CASREENSPLHF
-	TRBV10-1	TRBJ2-1	15	-	TGCGCCAGCAGTGAAGGCGGGGGCGCCTACAATGAGCAGTTCTTC	CASSEGGGAYNEQFF
-	TRBV9	TRBJ1-1	12	-	TGTGCCAGCAGCCTCGCTACCACTGAAGCTTTCTTT	CASSLATTEAFF
TRBD2	TRBV19	TRBJ2-7	15	-	TGTGCCAGTAGTATAGGGCGGGGGGCACCCTACGAGCAGTACTTC	CASSIGRGAPYEQYF
-	TRBV5-4	TRBJ2-7	13	few	TGTGCCAGCAGCGTACAGGGTTCCTACGAGCAGTACTTC	CASSVQGSYEQYF
-	TRBV5-4	TRBJ2-3	15	-	TGTGCCAGCAGCCCGCGAGACTCTTTTAAGGGTACGCAGTATTTT	CASSPRDSFKGTQYF
-	TRBV5-1	TRBJ1-3	14	once	TGCGCCAGCAGCTCGGAGTCCTCTGGAAACACCATATATTTT	CASSSESSGNTIYF
-	TRBV12-2	TRBJ2-1	14	-	TGTGCAAGTCGAGGCATCCCCTCCTACAATGAGCAGTTCTTC	CASRGIPSYNEQFF
TRBD1	TRBV7-9	TRBJ1-5	16	-	TGTGCCAGCAGCCTCGGGACAGGGAAGAGCAATCAGCCCCAGCATTTT	CASSLGTGKSNQPQHF
TRBD1	TRBV11-2	TRBJ2-5	13	-	TGTGCCACCGGACAGGGAGAGCCTAGAGACCAGTACTTC	CATGQGEPRDQYF
-	TRBV5-1	TRBJ2-5	13	-	TGCGCCAGCAGCAGGGGGGGACAAGAGACCCAGTACTTC	CASSRGGQETQYF
-	TRBV6-5	TRBJ1-6	15	-	TGTGCCAGCAGGGTGAGACAGGCCAAAAATTCACCCCTCCACTTT	CASRVRQAKNSPLHF
-	TRBV27	TRBJ2-1	16	-	TGTGCCAGCAGTTTATTTAGTGGGAGTAGATACAATGAGCAGTTCTTC	CASSLFSGSRYNEQFF
-	TRBV2	TRBJ2-5	14	-	TGTGCCCGAGATGTGGGGCCCCAAGTGGAGACCCAGTACTTC	CARDVGPQVETQYF
-	TRBV30	TRBJ1-4	13	-	TGTGCCTGGAGCCAGGGAGTTAATGAAAAACTGTTTTTT	CAWSQGVNEKLFF
TRBD2	TRBV14	TRBJ2-5	15	-	TGTGCCAGCAGCCTGGGGCTAGCGGTACAAGAGACCCAGTACTTC	CASSLGLAVQETQYF
-	TRBV25-1	TRBJ2-5	15	once	TGTGCCAGCAGTGAATTCGGTCAGGAGCAAGAGACCCAGTACTTC	CASSEFGQEQETQYF
TRBD2	TRBV5-1	TRBJ2-1	17	-	TGCGCCAGCAGCTTGAAGGGGACTAGCGGGGGCTACAATGAGCAGTTCTTC	CASSLKGTSGGYNEQFF
-	TRBV20-1	TRBJ2-1	11	once	TGCAGTGCTAGCCGCAACAATGAGCAGTTCTTC	CSASRNNEQFF
TRBD1	TRBV27	TRBJ2-3	16	-	TGTGCCAGCAGTTTATGGGGACAGGGGGAGGTAGATACGCAGTATTTT	CASSLWGQGEVDTQYF
TRBD2	TRBV18	TRBJ2-2	19	-	TGTGCCAGCTCACCATACTTACTAGCGGGAGTAAGAGGCGGCGGGGAGCTGTTTTTT	CASSPYLLAGVRGGGELFF
-	TRBV6-1	TRBJ2-7	14	few	TGTGCCAGCAGTGAACCCGACTTAGCCTACGAGCAGTACTTC	CASSEPDLAYEQYF
-	TRBV5-4	TRBJ1-2	14	once	TGTGCCAGCAGCTCCCCAGGGGAGCCCTATGGCTACACCTTC	CASSSPGEPYGYTF
TRBD1	TRBV11-3	TRBJ2-5	15	-	TGTGCCAGCAGCTCGTCCGGGACAGGGGTAGAGACCCAGTACTTC	CASSSSGTGVETQYF
-	TRBV7-2	TRBJ2-5	13	few	TGTGCCAGCAGCTTAGGTCTACAGGGGACCCAGTACTTC	CASSLGLQGTQYF
TRBD2	TRBV2	TRBJ2-1	14	-	TGTGCCAGCAGGCCACTAGCGAGCGGCTATGAGCAGTTCTTC	CASRPLASGYEQFF
TRBD2	TRBV5-1	TRBJ2-3	16	-	TGCGCCAGCAGCTTGGTAGCGGGGGGCCGGGGGGATACGCAGTATTTT	CASSLVAGGRGDTQYF
TRBD2	TRBV7-9	TRBJ2-1	18	-	TGTGCCAGCAGCTTAGGGCCCTTAGCGGGCCTGCCCTACAATGAGCAGTTCTTC	CASSLGPLAGLPYNEQFF
-	TRBV7-8	TRBJ2-4	13	-	TGTGCCAGCAGCTTTGGGGGAGATGACATTCAGTACTTC	CASSFGGDDIQYF
TRBD2	TRBV2	TRBJ2-1	18	-	TGTGCCAGCAGGGGACCGGGACTAGCGGGAGAGGGGGTCTATGAGCAGTTCTTC	CASRGPGLAGEGVYEQFF
TRBD2	TRBV11-3	TRBJ2-5	16	-	TGTGCCAGCAGCCCGGGACTAGCGGGATCTGCAGAGACCCAGTACTTC	CASSPGLAGSAETQYF
TRBD2	TRBV5-1	TRBJ2-2	15	few	TGCGCCAGCAGATCGGGACTAGCGAACACCGGGGAGCTGTTTTTT	CASRSGLANTGELFF
-	TRBV2	TRBJ1-3	14	few	TGTGCCAGCAGGATCGACCCTTCTGGAAACACCATATATTTT	CASRIDPSGNTIYF
-	TRBV19	TRBJ2-1	16	-	TGTGCCAGTAGTATGGAATCCCAACTACCCTACAATGAGCAGTTCTTC	CASSMESQLPYNEQFF
-	TRBV11-2	TRBJ2-1	13	-	TGTGCCAGCAGCTTAGGTTACTACAATGAGCAGTTCTTC	CASSLGYYNEQFF
-	TRBV10-3	TRBJ1-1	17	-	TGTGCCATCAGTGAGTCGATCGGGACGGCGCCGAACACTGAAGCTTTCTTT	CAISESIGTAPNTEAFF
-	TRBV28	TRBJ2-7	15	-	TGTGCCAGCCATTCCCGCGGCCAAGCTACCTACGAGCAGTACTTC	CASHSRGQATYEQYF
-	TRBV6-1	TRBJ1-5	17	-	TGTGCCAGCAGTGAACCTATTGTAGGGCGAAGCAATCAGCCCCAGCATTTT	CASSEPIVGRSNQPQHF
TRBD1	TRBV5-1	TRBJ2-7	14	-	TGCGCCAGCAGCCTCGGGACAGGCGCAAGCGAGCAGTACTTC	CASSLGTGASEQYF
-	TRBV18	TRBJ1-2	13	-	TGTGCCAGCTCACCAGACTACAACTATGGCTACACCTTC	CASSPDYNYGYTF